The clone carrying this T cell receptor beta chain appeared many times. Amplification targeted TCR beta CDR3 regions from RNA transcripts. The HTBI primer set served for first-round RT-PCR of the TCR CDR3. TCRdb passed the multiplex PCR reads through MiXCR, listing each CDR3 protein once. This table holds some 570,000 distinct CDR3 sequences, approximately 14% found once. This entry comes from a study of T cells in Graves' hyperthyroidism and ophthalmopathy. The trim removed 2 bases at V and 3 bases at J, leaving 8 bases unmatched. Germline V gene data show CDR1 as MGHRA and CDR2 as YSYEKL. The CDR3 loop spans 17 amino acids. Using approximately 10 ml of fresh peripheral blood, PBMCs were prepared.

V gene TRBV4-1 combines with J gene TRBJ1-5, with TRBD1 matching over 9 bases. This TCR came from a woman aged 18-29 years with Graves' ophthalmopathy. Sequenced input: blood. CDR3 region: CASSQHSGTGNNQPQHF. The CDR3 coding sequence is TGCGCCAGCAGCCAACATTCCGGGACAGGGAACAATCAGCCCCAGCATTTT.